Shown below are 29 T cell receptor beta chains from a single sample sequenced in a study of OX40 agonist ivuxolimab in advanced cancers. TCRdb's table, derived via immunoSEQ multiplex PCR, lists solely in-frame clones and lacks some. The repertoire has around 95,000 clones, almost 90% of them found once; the top ten carry under 0.2%. The specimen was CD4+ or CD8+ T cells sorted from blood, collected in a trial of the OX40 agonist ivuxolimab. The receptor source for this set is an adult with an advanced solid tumor such as melanoma, head and neck, liver or kidney cancer.

The V and J genes are TRBV9 and TRBJ2-7, with unresolved D. Trimming removed 0 bases from V and 3 bases from J, with 16 bases in between. CDR3 length equals 16 residues. Germline V gene lookup returns CDR1 SGDLS and CDR2 YYNGEE. The CDR3 loop reads CASSVGPSRPLYEQYF. DNA of the CDR3: TGTGCCAGCAGCGTAGGCCCCAGCCGTCCCCTCTACGAGCAGTACTTC.

This clone was seen more than once but under ten times. J is TRBJ2-1 and V is TRBV5-4, with D unclear. V lost 0 bases, J lost 6 bases, and 10 bases lay in between. This CDR3 spans 14 amino acids. Per the germline V gene, CDR1 is SGHNT and CDR2 is YYREEE (reference sequence). The CDR3 sequence: CASSLVSESNEQFF. Written as DNA, the CDR3 is TGTGCCAGCAGCTTGGTCTCGGAGAGCAATGAGCAGTTCTTC.

This clone has only one observation. The chain joins TRBV23-1 to TRBJ1-1; 10 bases fit TRBD1. TRBV23-1 is an ORF, and what it does is uncertain. V dropped 1 base and J dropped 4; count of bases not matched to a gene: 12. The CDR3 is made up of 18 amino acids. CDR3 sequence: CASSQFDRGLSFGTEAFF. CDR3 DNA: TGCGCCAGCAGTCAATTCGACAGGGGGCTTTCGTTTGGCACTGAAGCTTTCTTT.

The rearrangement uses TRBV5-1 and TRBJ2-3; 10 bases line up with TRBD1. The CDR3 length is 15 residues. The germline CDR1 and CDR2 sequences are SGHRS and YFSETQ. The trim removed 0 bases at V and 6 bases at J, leaving 4 bases unmatched. The DNA for the CDR3 is TGCGCCAGCAGCTTGGGGGACAGGGGAGGGGATACGCAGTATTTT. Encoded protein: CASSLGDRGGDTQYF.

The gene calls are TRBV7-7 and TRBJ2-2, with D perhaps TRBD2 (5 bases). Germline V gives CDR1 SSHAT, CDR2 FNYEAQ (reference sequence). This CDR3 has 13 residues. Deletions cut 1 base from V and 7 bases from J, with 7 bases between. The CDR3 bases are TGTGCCAGCAGCTTAGGTGGGAGCGGGGAGCTGTTTTTT. Its protein product is CASSLGGSGELFF.

The chain carries TRBV5-1 and TRBJ2-5; no firm D call. V lost 0 bases and J lost 2, with 8 bases in between. This CDR3 spans 14 amino acids. Germline V gene sequence: CDR1 SGHRS, CDR2 YFSETQ. The CDR3 region has the DNA TGCGCCAGCAGCTTGGTAGTCGGGCAAGAGACCCAGTACTTC. Amino acid sequence: CASSLVVGQETQYF.

The rearrangement uses TRBV25-1 and TRBJ2-2; perhaps TRBD1 as D (5 bases). Trimming stripped 0 bases from V and 5 bases from J, with 10 bases between. CDR3 length: 15 residues. CDR1 is MGHDK, CDR2 SYGVNS, per germline. CDR3 sequence (DNA): TGTGCCAGCAGTGAATACAGGAAGGGGACCGGGGAGCTGTTTTTT. This encodes CASSEYRKGTGELFF. The complete variable domain, with remaining parts taken from reference TRBV25-1 and TRBJ2-2, reads EADIYQTPRYLVIGTGKKITLECSQTMGHDKMYWYQQDPGMELHLIHYSYGVNSTEKGDLSSESTVSRIRTEHFPLTLESARPSHTSQYLCASSEYRKGTGELFFGEGSRLTVL.

The sample holds one count of this clone. The gene calls are TRBV9 and TRBJ2-5; D might be TRBD1 or TRBD2, each matching 5 bases. V dropped 0 bases and J dropped 1 base, with 16 bases sitting between them. The CDR3 sequence is 17 residues long. The V gene's germline CDR1 is SGDLS and CDR2 YYNGEE. The CDR3 spells CASSVATGHHLQETQYF. The CDR3 DNA follows: TGTGCCAGCAGCGTAGCTACGGGGCACCATCTCCAAGAGACCCAGTACTTC.

This chain joins TRBV11-2 and TRBJ1-1; 7 nucleotides match TRBD1. From germline, CDR1 is SGHAT and CDR2 FQNNGV. The CDR3 is 14 amino acids. Trimming removed 1 base from V and 4 bases from J; junction bases left unmatched: 3. The CDR3 region is CASSLAGGATEAFF. CDR3 bases: TGTGCCAGCAGCTTAGCAGGGGGGGCCACTGAAGCTTTCTTT.

This clone was seen only once. The gene calls are TRBV30 and TRBJ1-2, with 10 bases identical to TRBD1. The CDR3 is 14 residues long. Germline CDR1 reads GTSNPN; CDR2 reads SVGIG (reference sequence). J was trimmed by 2 bases and V by 4 bases; bases with no gene match: 4. DNA of the CDR3: TGTGCCTGGAAGGGACAGGGGTTAAACTATGGCTACACCTTC. It yields the protein CAWKGQGLNYGYTF.

This clone was counted a few times. The chain joins TRBV9 to TRBJ1-1; D perhaps matches TRBD1 (5 bases). Trimming shortened V by 4 bases and J by 7 bases, and 11 bases separated the two germline ends. The CDR3 is 12 residues long. Germline values: CDR1 SGDLS, CDR2 YYNGEE. The chain's CDR3 is CASSSSGGEAFF. The CDR3 region has the DNA TGTGCCAGCAGCTCAAGCGGGGGTGAAGCTTTCTTT.

The count of this clone is one. This chain connects TRBV5-1 to TRBJ1-2; no reliable D call. Trimming cost V 4 bases and J 1 base, with 11 bases left between them. Germline V lookup: CDR1 SGHRS, CDR2 YFSETQ. The CDR3 has 14 amino acids. The CDR3 loop reads CASSPDGNNYGYTF. The DNA of the CDR3 is TGCGCCAGCAGCCCGGACGGGAATAACTATGGCTACACCTTC. Filled out from reference TRBV5-1 and TRBJ1-2, the complete variable domain reads KAGVTQTPRYLIKTRGQQVTLSCSPISGHRSVSWYQQTPGQGLQFLFEYFSETQRNKGNFPGRFSGRQFSNSRSEMNVSTLELGDSALYLCASSPDGNNYGYTFGSGTRLTVV.

This rearrangement joins TRBV2 to TRBJ2-5, with D possibly matching TRBD2 (5 bases). This CDR3 comprises 12 residues. V gave up 5 bases and J gave up 1 base, with 5 bases separating them. Germline CDR1 and CDR2: SNHLY and FYNNEI. In DNA form, the CDR3 reads TGTGCCAGCAGTCGGGGCCAAGAGACCCAGTACTTC. It specifies CASSRGQETQYF.

This CDR3 is CASSLTQGGGEQYF. The CDR3 region has the DNA TGCGCCAGCAGCTTGACACAGGGGGGAGGCGAGCAGTACTTC. The chain recombines TRBV5-1 with TRBJ2-7; 8 bases line up with TRBD1. Germline V gene data show CDR1 as SGHRS and CDR2 as YFSETQ. V shed 1 base, J shed 6 bases, and the junction held 6 bases outside the gene matches. The CDR3 runs to 14 residues.

This clone was detected once. This chain joins TRBV27 and TRBJ1-1; no firm D call. Germline V gene sequence: CDR1 MNHEY, CDR2 SMNVEV (reference sequence). V dropped 3 bases and J dropped 2 bases, with 10 bases sitting between them. This CDR3 spans 14 amino acids. CDR3 region: CASSFSWGNTEAFF. The CDR3 DNA sequence: TGTGCCAGCAGTTTCAGCTGGGGAAACACTGAAGCTTTCTTT.

This clone was recorded once. The V call is TRBV30, the J call TRBJ2-1; possibly TRBD1 or TRBD2 for D (6 bases each). The V gene's germline CDR1 is GTSNPN and CDR2 SVGIG (reference sequence). V shed 2 bases and J shed 5 bases, with 13 bases lying between them. The CDR3 totals 14 residues. CDR3 amino acids: CAWSPGATHNEQFF. The DNA for the CDR3 is TGTGCCTGGAGTCCGGGGGCGACCCACAATGAGCAGTTCTTC.

The chain recombines TRBV6-1 with TRBJ2-1; TRBD2 is a possible D gene (5 bases). The CDR3 has 15 residues. Per germline, CDR1 MNHNS and CDR2 SASEGT. Trimming left V 7 bases short and J 4 bases short, with 17 bases between. The CDR3 protein is CASKGDYGAYNEQFF. CDR3 nucleotides: TGTGCCAGCAAGGGAGACTACGGCGCATACAATGAGCAGTTCTTC.

J is TRBJ2-2 and V is TRBV7-2; 7 bases match TRBD1. The CDR3 is 15 amino acids. The junction had 9 bases not matched to a gene; V was cut back by 4 bases and J by 7 bases. CDR1 and CDR2 (germline): SGHTA, FQGNSA. The CDR3 is CASSSDRAWFGELFF. The CDR3 DNA follows: TGTGCCAGCAGCTCCGACAGGGCGTGGTTCGGGGAGCTGTTTTTT.

V gene TRBV27 combines with J gene TRBJ2-1; TRBD2 matches at 7 bases. The V segment lost 8 bases and the J segment 2 bases; nucleotides outside the gene matches: 6. The CDR3 is 14 residues long. CDR1 is MNHEY and CDR2 is SMNVEV in the germline V gene (reference sequence). CDR3 loop: CASWASGTYNEQFF. The CDR3 DNA follows: TGTGCCAGCTGGGCTAGCGGCACCTACAATGAGCAGTTCTTC.

The V and J genes are TRBV27 and TRBJ2-7, with D maybe TRBD2 (6 bases). The germline gives CDR1 MNHEY, CDR2 SMNVEV (reference sequence). This CDR3 is built from 12 residues. V lost 5 bases and J 4 bases, leaving 9 bases between the germline ends. CDR3 DNA sequence: TGTGCCAGCAGTCACCGGGGGTACGAGCAGTACTTC. It translates to CASSHRGYEQYF.

This chain uses TRBV2 with TRBJ2-5, with 8 bases aligning to TRBD1. With 7 bases clipped from V and 6 bases from J, the junction kept 13 bases outside the gene matches. The length of the CDR3 is 15 residues. Germline loops: CDR1 SNHLY, CDR2 FYNNEI. CDR3 bases: TGTGCCAGCAATCCGGGACAGGAATTTGGAAAGACCCAGTACTTC. It specifies CASNPGQEFGKTQYF. The full variable domain, completed using reference TRBV2 and TRBJ2-5, is EPEVTQTPSHQVTQMGQEVILRCVPISNHLYFYWYRQILGQKVEFLVSFYNNEISEKSEIFDDQFSVERPDGSNFTLKIRSTKLEDSAMYFCASNPGQEFGKTQYFGPGTRLLVL.

V and J are TRBV7-9 and TRBJ2-5, with 7 bases lining up with TRBD1. V shed 3 bases, J shed 3 bases, and the junction held 10 bases outside the gene matches. This CDR3 comprises 16 residues. Per the germline V gene, CDR1 is SEHNR and CDR2 is FQNEAQ (reference sequence). CDR3 residues: CASSLRQGINEETQYF. The CDR3 DNA is TGTGCCAGCAGCTTGAGACAGGGAATCAACGAAGAGACCCAGTACTTC.

This clone came up once. The chain is built from TRBV6-5 and TRBJ2-3; D perhaps matches TRBD2 (5 bases). CDR1 and CDR2 from the germline V gene are MNHEY and SVGAGI. Trimming removed 9 bases from V and 2 bases from J, with 15 bases in between. CDR3 length equals 14 residues. The CDR3 DNA sequence: TGTGCCAGTTCGGTAAGCGGATACACAGATACGCAGTATTTT. This codes for CASSVSGYTDTQYF.

The V gene is TRBV11-2, the J gene TRBJ2-2; TRBD1 aligns across 9 bases. Germline CDR1 and CDR2: SGHAT and FQNNGV. The CDR3 length is 16 residues. V shed 4 bases and J 1 base; nucleotides not matched to a gene: 4. This CDR3 reads CASSWGTGMNTGELFF. CDR3 bases: TGTGCCAGCAGCTGGGGGACAGGGATGAACACCGGGGAGCTGTTTTTT.

The chain combines TRBV28 with TRBJ1-3; tentative D call: TRBD1 (5 bases). The CDR3 spans 15 residues. Germline V CDR1 and CDR2: MDHEN, SYDVKM. The V end was cut by 1 base, the J end by 2 bases, with 9 bases between. This CDR3 reads CASSLSGRAGNTIYF. In DNA form, the CDR3 reads TGTGCCAGCAGTTTATCGGGACGAGCTGGAAACACCATATATTTT.

The gene calls are TRBV5-5 and TRBJ2-7, with 12 bases aligning to TRBD1. The V segment lost 4 bases and the J segment 0 bases; nucleotides outside the gene matches: 14. CDR1 and CDR2 from the germline V gene are SGHKS and YYEKEE (reference sequence). The CDR3 spans 19 residues. Written as DNA, the CDR3 is TGTGCCAGCAGCCTACCGGGACAGGGGGCTCTTATTAGCTCCTACGAGCAGTACTTC. Translation gives CASSLPGQGALISSYEQYF.

The chain recombines TRBV6-1 with TRBJ2-2; weak D call: TRBD1 (6 bases). This CDR3 has 15 residues. The V end was cut by 4 bases, the J end by 4 bases, with 13 bases between. CDR1 is MNHNS and CDR2 is SASEGT in the germline V gene. The CDR3 DNA reads TGTGCCAGCAGTGGATCCGGGACAATCACCGGGGAGCTGTTTTTT. This translates into CASSGSGTITGELFF.

This chain joins TRBV25-1 and TRBJ1-1, with D unclear. V lost 4 bases, J lost 4 bases, and 13 bases lay in between. Germline V CDR1 and CDR2: MGHDK, SYGVNS. CDR3 length equals 14 residues. Here the CDR3 reads CASSGLGLSTEAFF. DNA for the CDR3: TGTGCCAGCAGTGGTTTGGGTCTTAGCACTGAAGCTTTCTTT.

The chain recombines TRBV27 with TRBJ2-7; 8 bases align to TRBD2. The CDR3 has 17 amino acids. Looked up from germline, CDR1 is MNHEY and CDR2 is SMNVEV (reference sequence). The V segment lost 9 bases and the J segment 1 base; nucleotides outside the gene matches: 17. CDR3 amino acids: CARTSPSRGVPSYEQYF. The CDR3 DNA follows: TGTGCCAGAACTAGTCCCTCGCGGGGGGTTCCTTCCTACGAGCAGTACTTC.